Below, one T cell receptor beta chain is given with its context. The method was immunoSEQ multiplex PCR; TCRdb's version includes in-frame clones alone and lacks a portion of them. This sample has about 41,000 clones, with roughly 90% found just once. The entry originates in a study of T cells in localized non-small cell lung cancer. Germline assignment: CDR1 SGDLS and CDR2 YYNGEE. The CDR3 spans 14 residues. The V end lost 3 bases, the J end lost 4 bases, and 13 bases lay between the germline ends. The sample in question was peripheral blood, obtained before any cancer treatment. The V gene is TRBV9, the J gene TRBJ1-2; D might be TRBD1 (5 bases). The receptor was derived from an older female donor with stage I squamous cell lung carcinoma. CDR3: CASSASGTIYGYTF. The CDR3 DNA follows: TGTGCCAGCAGCGCCTCCGGGACCATCTATGGCTACACCTTC.